The rows below give T cell receptor beta chains drawn from one sample of a study of T-cell memory formation after mild COVID-19. TCRdb recomputed calls from the 5' RACE reads with MiXCR, one row per CDR3 protein. This repertoire shows under 250,000 distinct CDR3 sequences, around 8.8% found once; its top ten account for 3.5%. Sequenced input: PBMCs or a T cell subset sorted from them (not recorded which). The receptors derive from a man between 18 and 29 years old who had mild COVID-19 (a few samples of this study predate the infection). Cell type and time point are not known. Both conserved end residues are trimmed from each CDR3. Fields, in order: V gene, J gene, CDR3 protein.

TRBV6-6,TRBJ1-1,ASSYRMPEAF
TRBV5-1,TRBJ2-1,ASSRIGGPYNEQF
TRBV2,TRBJ2-3,ASSEGQEVTQY
TRBV29-1,TRBJ1-1,SVPGGAGNTEAF
TRBV6-2/TRBV6-3,TRBJ1-5,ASRPSGFSQPQH
TRBV10-3,TRBJ1-6,AISLQQNNSPLH
TRBV5-1,TRBJ2-2,ASSLASAGELF
TRBV5-6,TRBJ2-1,ASSLEGQGNNEQF
TRBV7-8,TRBJ1-1,ASSSPWGNTEAF
TRBV5-8,TRBJ2-3,ASSLGQSSTDTQY
TRBV4-1,TRBJ1-2,ASSRPGTGQDGYT
TRBV7-9,TRBJ2-4,ASSLAGREVKNIQY
TRBV24-1,TRBJ2-7,ATGFRDRRFSSYEQY
TRBV6-5,TRBJ1-2,ASSYSKSTGYGYT
TRBV7-2,TRBJ1-4,ASSFARDRGTANEKLF
TRBV7-9,TRBJ1-1,ASSLLQGNTEAF
TRBV5-1,TRBJ2-2,ASSTYTNTGELF
TRBV5-4,TRBJ2-7,ASSRGQGPPYEQY
TRBV12-3/TRBV12-4,TRBJ2-3,ASSFAGSPDTQY
TRBV5-5,TRBJ1-1,ASSLPPGRTEAF
TRBV12-3/TRBV12-4,TRBJ2-7,ASSPLGSGPYEQY
TRBV2,TRBJ2-3,ASIPRLATDTQY
TRBV3-1,TRBJ2-7,ASSQLSEQY
TRBV5-1,TRBJ1-6,ASSLGDTNSPLH
TRBV5-1,TRBJ1-2,ASSSMGSISLRIYGYT
TRBV5-1,TRBJ2-1,ASSHGTSGANEQF
TRBV12-3/TRBV12-4,TRBJ1-3,ASSFRQGNTIY
TRBV5-1,TRBJ2-5,ASSVSRAGETQY
TRBV9,TRBJ2-7,ASSVSKFAGGYEQY
TRBV20-1,TRBJ1-2,SARDVVRRTNYGYT
TRBV9,TRBJ2-3,ASSVGGARSTDTQY
TRBV6-2/TRBV6-3,TRBJ2-2,ASSYIEAGELF
TRBV20-1,TRBJ2-5,SARGTGSKETQY
TRBV9,TRBJ2-1,ASSGTLAGGVSL
TRBV24-1,TRBJ1-6,ATLRQGGSYNSPLH
TRBV25-1,TRBJ1-2,ASSRADRNYGYT
TRBV29-1,TRBJ2-3,SVDSHRGTDTQY
TRBV7-3,TRBJ2-3,ASSPSGTGQDTQY
TRBV7-2,TRBJ1-2,ASSFTPGGYGYT
TRBV7-3,TRBJ2-5,ASSLTFLETQY
TRBV12-3/TRBV12-4,TRBJ2-1,ASSVLGSYNEQF
TRBV10-3,TRBJ1-6,AISRQDGSPLH
TRBV6-6,TRBJ1-5,AGKTGEGNQPQH
TRBV2,TRBJ2-1,ASIKGDEQF
TRBV27,TRBJ1-3,ASRPIRGGNTIY
TRBV20-1,TRBJ2-6,SARDPSRALSGANVLT
TRBV25-1,TRBJ2-5,ASSEWQEETQY
TRBV12-3/TRBV12-4,TRBJ2-1,ASTLGGGRGYNEQF
TRBV5-1,TRBJ2-5,ASSTGGAEETQY
TRBV6-6,TRBJ1-1,ASSPGGTRAF
TRBV28,TRBJ2-5,ASSDSTSQETQY
TRBV7-6,TRBJ2-5,ASSLGDRGETQY
TRBV10-3,TRBJ2-6,AIRSGTGGSNGANVLT
TRBV18,TRBJ2-7,ASSPITSGRTGEQY
TRBV6-2/TRBV6-3,TRBJ2-1,ASSSLADLQF